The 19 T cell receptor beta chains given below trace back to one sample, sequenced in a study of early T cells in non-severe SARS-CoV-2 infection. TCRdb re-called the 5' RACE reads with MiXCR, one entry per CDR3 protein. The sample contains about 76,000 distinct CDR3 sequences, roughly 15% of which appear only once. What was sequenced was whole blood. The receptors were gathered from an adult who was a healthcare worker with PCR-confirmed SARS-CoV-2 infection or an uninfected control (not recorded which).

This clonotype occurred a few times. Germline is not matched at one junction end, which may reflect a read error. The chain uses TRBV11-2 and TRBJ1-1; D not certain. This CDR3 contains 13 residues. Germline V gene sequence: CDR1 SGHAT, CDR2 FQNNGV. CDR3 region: CASSLDRYTEAFF. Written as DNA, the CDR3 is TGTGCCAGCAGCTTAGATAGATACACAGAAGCTTTCTTT. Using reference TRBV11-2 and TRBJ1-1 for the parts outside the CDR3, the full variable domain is EAGVAQSPRYKIIEKRQSVAFWCNPISGHATLYWYQQILGQGPKLLIQFQNNGVVDDSQLPKDRFSAERLKGVDSTLKIQPAKLEDSAVYLCASSLDRYTEAFFGQGTRLTVV.

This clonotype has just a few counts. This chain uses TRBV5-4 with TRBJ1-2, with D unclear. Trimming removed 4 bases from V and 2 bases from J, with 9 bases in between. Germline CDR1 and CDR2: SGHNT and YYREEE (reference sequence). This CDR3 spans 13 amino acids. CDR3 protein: CASSPGKNYGYTF. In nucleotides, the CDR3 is TGTGCCAGCAGCCCCGGGAAGAACTATGGCTACACCTTC.

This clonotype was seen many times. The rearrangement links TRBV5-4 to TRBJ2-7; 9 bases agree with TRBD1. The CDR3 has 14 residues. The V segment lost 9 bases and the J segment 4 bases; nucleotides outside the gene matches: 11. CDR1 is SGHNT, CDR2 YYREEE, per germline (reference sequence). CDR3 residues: CATETAGTGYEQYF. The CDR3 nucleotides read TGTGCCACCGAAACAGCCGGGACAGGGTACGAGCAGTACTTC.

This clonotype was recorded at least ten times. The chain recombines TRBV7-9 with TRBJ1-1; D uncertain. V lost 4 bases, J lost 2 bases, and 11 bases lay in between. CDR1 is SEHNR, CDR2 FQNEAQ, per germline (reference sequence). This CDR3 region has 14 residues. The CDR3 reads CASSYTETNTEAFF. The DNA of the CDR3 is TGTGCCAGCAGCTACACTGAAACTAACACTGAAGCTTTCTTT.

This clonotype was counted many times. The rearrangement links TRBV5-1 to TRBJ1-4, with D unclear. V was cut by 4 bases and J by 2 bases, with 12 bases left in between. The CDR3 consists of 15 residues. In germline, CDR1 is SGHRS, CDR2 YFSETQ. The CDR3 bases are TGCGCCAGCAGCCCCGGTCGAGGGACTAATGAAAAACTGTTTTTT. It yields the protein CASSPGRGTNEKLFF.

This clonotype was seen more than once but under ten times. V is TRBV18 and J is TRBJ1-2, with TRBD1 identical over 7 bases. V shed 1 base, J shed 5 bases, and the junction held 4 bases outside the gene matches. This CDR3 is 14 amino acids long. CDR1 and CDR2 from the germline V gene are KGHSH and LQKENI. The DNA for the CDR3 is TGTGCCAGCTCACCACAGACAGGGAAGTATGGCTACACCTTC. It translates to CASSPQTGKYGYTF.

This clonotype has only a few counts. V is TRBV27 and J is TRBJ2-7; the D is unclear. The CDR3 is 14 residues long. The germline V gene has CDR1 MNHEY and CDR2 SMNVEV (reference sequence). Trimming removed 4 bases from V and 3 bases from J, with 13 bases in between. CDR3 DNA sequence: TGTGCCAGCAGTTCGCTGACAAGCATCTACGAGCAGTACTTC. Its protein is CASSSLTSIYEQYF.

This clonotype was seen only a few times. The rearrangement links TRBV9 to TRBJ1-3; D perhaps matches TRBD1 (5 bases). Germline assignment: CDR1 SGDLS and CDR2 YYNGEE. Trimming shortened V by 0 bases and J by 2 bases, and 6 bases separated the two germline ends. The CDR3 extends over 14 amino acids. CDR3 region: CASSVEGPGNTIYF. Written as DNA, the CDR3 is TGTGCCAGCAGCGTAGAGGGGCCTGGAAACACCATATATTTT. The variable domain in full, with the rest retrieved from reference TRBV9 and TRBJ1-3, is DSGVTQTPKHLITATGQRVTLRCSPRSGDLSVYWYQQSLDQGLQFLIQYYNGEERAKGNILERFSAQQFPDLHSELNLSSLELGDSALYFCASSVEGPGNTIYFGEGSWLTVV.

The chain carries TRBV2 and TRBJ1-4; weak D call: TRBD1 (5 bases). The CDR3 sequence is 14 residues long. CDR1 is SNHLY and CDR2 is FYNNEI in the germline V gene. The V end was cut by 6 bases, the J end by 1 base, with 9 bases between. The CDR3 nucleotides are TGTGCCAGCAGGCTCCAGGGAACTAATGAAAAACTGTTTTTT. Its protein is CASRLQGTNEKLFF.

For the CDR3, the DNA is TGTGCCAGCAGCTTGGCCTCGGCAGCCAACGCTCAACATTTT. This translates into CASSLASAANAQHF. The chain is built from TRBV5-6 and TRBJ1-5, with D unresolved. Looked up from germline, CDR1 is SGHDT and CDR2 is YYEEEE. The V end was cut by 0 bases, the J end by 16 bases, with 20 bases between. The CDR3 is 14 residues long.

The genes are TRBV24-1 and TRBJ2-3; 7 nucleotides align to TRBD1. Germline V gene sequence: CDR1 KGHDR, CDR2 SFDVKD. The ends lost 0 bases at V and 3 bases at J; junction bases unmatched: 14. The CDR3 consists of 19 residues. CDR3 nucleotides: TGTGCCACCAGTGATTTGCGAGAGGAAGAGGGGGCGTTTACAGATACGCAGTATTTT. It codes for CATSDLREEEGAFTDTQYF.

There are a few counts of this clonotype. The CDR3 bases are TGCGCCAGCAGACCCCCGGGACAGGGTAGGGAAAAACTGTTTTTT. It specifies CASRPPGQGREKLFF. The rearrangement links TRBV4-1 to TRBJ1-4; 9 nucleotides align to TRBD1. This CDR3 spans 15 amino acids. V shed 6 bases, J shed 8 bases, and the junction held 10 bases outside the gene matches. CDR1 MGHRA and CDR2 YSYEKL come from the germline V gene.

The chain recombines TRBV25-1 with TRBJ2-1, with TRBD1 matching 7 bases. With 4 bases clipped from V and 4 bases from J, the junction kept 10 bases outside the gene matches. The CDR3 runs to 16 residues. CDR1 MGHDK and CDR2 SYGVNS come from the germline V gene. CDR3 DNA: TGTGCCAGCAGTGGCTATCGACAGGGAGAATACAATGAGCAGTTCTTC. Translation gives CASSGYRQGEYNEQFF.

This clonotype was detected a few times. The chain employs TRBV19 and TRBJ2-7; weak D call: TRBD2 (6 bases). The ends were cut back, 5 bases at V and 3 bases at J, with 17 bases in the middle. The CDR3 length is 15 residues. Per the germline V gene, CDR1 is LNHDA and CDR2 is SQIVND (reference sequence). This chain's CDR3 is CASSPRDSPVYEQYF. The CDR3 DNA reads TGTGCCAGTAGTCCGCGGGACTCCCCGGTCTACGAGCAGTACTTC.

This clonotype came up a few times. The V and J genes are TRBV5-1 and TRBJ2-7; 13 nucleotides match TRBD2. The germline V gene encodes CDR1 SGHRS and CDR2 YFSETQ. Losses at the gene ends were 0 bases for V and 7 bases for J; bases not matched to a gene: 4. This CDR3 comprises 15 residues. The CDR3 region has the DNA TGCGCCAGCAGCTTGGGACTAGCGGGAGGTTTTGAGCAGTACTTC. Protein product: CASSLGLAGGFEQYF.

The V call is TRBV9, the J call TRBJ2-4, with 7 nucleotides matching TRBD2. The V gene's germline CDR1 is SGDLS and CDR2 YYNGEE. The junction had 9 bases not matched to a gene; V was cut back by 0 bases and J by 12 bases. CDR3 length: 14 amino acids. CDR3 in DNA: TGTGCCAGCAGCGTAGCTTTGGCAGGGACTAATCAGTACTTC. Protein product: CASSVALAGTNQYF. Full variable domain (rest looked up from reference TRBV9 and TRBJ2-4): DSGVTQTPKHLITATGQRVTLRCSPRSGDLSVYWYQQSLDQGLQFLIQYYNGEERAKGNILERFSAQQFPDLHSELNLSSLELGDSALYFCASSVALAGTNQYFGAGTRLSVL.

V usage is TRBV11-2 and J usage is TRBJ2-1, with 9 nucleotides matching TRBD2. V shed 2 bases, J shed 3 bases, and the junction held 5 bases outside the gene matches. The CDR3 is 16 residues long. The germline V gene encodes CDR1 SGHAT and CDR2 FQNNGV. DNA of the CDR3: TGTGCCAGCAGCTTACTAGCGGGGAATAACTACAATGAGCAGTTCTTC. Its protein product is CASSLLAGNNYNEQFF. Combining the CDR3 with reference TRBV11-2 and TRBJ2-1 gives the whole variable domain EAGVAQSPRYKIIEKRQSVAFWCNPISGHATLYWYQQILGQGPKLLIQFQNNGVVDDSQLPKDRFSAERLKGVDSTLKIQPAKLEDSAVYLCASSLLAGNNYNEQFFGPGTRLTVL.

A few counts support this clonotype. CDR3 sequence reads: CASSGSGTWTYGYTF. CDR3 bases: TGTGCCAGCAGTGGATCCGGGACTTGGACCTATGGCTACACCTTC. This sequence joins TRBV6-1 and TRBJ1-2; D perhaps matches TRBD1 (5 bases). The CDR3 runs to 15 residues. Germline CDR1 reads MNHNS; CDR2 reads SASEGT. V was trimmed by 4 bases and J by 4 bases, leaving 16 bases between them.

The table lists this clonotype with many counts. The chain's CDR3 is CASSQWGYEQYF. DNA for the CDR3: TGCGCCAGCAGCCAGTGGGGCTACGAGCAGTACTTC. The V and J genes are TRBV4-1 and TRBJ2-7; D not certain. The CDR3 sequence is 12 residues long. Germline V gene lookup returns CDR1 MGHRA and CDR2 YSYEKL. V lost 3 bases and J lost 3, with 6 bases in between.